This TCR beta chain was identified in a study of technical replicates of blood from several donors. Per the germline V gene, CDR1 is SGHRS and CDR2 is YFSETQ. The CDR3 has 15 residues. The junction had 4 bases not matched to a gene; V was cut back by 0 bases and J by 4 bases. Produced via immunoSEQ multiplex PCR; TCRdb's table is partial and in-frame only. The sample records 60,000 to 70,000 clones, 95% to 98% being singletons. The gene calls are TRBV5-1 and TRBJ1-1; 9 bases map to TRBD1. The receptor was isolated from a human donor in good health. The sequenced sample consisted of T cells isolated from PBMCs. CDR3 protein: CASSLAGTGITEAFF. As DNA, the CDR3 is TGCGCCAGCAGCTTGGCCGGGACAGGGATCACTGAAGCTTTCTTT.